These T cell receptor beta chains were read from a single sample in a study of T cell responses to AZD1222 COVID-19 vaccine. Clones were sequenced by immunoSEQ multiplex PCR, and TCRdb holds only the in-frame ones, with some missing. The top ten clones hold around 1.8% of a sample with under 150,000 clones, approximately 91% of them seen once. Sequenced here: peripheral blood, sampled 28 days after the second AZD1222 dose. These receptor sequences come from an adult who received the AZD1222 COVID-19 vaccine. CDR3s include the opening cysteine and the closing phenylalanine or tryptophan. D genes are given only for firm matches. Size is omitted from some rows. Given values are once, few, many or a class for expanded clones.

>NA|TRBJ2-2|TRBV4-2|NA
CASSQEQGTNTGELFF
TGTGCCAGCAGCCAAGAGCAGGGAACGAACACCGGGGAGCTGTTTTTT
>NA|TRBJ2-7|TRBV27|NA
CASSHRDTTYEQYF
TGTGCCAGCAGTCACCGGGACACAACTTACGAGCAGTACTTC
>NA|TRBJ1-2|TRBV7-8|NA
CASSLNRVQDYGYTF
TGTGCCAGCAGCTTGAACAGGGTGCAAGACTATGGCTACACCTTC
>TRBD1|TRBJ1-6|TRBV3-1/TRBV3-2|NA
CASSLGTASSPLHF
TGTGCCAGCAGCCTGGGGACAGCGAGTTCACCCCTCCACTTT
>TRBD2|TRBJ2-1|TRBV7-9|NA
CASSFLAGGPDEQFF
TGTGCCAGCAGCTTTCTGGCGGGAGGGCCCGATGAGCAGTTCTTC
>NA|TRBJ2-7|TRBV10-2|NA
CASRDPTAPYEQYF
TGCGCCAGCAGGGACCCGACAGCCCCCTACGAGCAGTACTTC
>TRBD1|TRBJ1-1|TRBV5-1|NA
CASSLQGQGGTEAFF
TGCGCCAGCAGCCTGCAAGGACAGGGCGGAACTGAAGCTTTCTTT
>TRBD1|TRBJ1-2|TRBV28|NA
CASTAGTGGRTYGYTF
TGTGCCAGCACCGCCGGGACAGGGGGCAGGACCTATGGCTACACCTTC
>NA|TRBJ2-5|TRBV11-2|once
CASSPAGETQYF
TGTGCCAGCAGCCCAGCAGGAGAGACCCAGTACTTC
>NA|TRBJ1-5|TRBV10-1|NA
CASSEPGQPQHF
TGCGCCAGCAGTGAACCGGGTCAGCCCCAGCATTTT
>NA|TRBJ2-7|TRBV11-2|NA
CASSLAAGLTYEQYF
TGTGCCAGCAGCTTAGCGGCGGGCCTGACCTACGAGCAGTACTTC
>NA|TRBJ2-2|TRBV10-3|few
CAIRDNGAGHTGELFF
TGTGCCATCAGGGACAATGGGGCCGGGCACACCGGGGAGCTGTTTTTT
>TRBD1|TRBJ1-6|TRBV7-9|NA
CASSLAGGDWNSPLHF
TGTGCCAGCAGCCTTGCAGGGGGCGATTGGAATTCACCCCTCCACTTT
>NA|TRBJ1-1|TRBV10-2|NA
CASVRANTEAFF
TGCGCCAGCGTGAGGGCGAACACTGAAGCTTTCTTT
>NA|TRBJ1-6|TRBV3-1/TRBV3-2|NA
CASSQGSGGSPLHF
TGTGCCAGCAGCCAAGGGTCCGGGGGTTCACCCCTCCACTTT
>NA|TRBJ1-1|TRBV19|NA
CASSPLRHLGDTEAFF
TGTGCCAGTAGTCCCCTACGACACCTGGGGGACACTGAAGCTTTCTTT
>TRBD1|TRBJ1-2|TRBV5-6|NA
CASSFGTAAYGYTF
TGTGCCAGCAGCTTTGGGACAGCCGCTTATGGCTACACCTTC
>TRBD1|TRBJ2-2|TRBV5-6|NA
CASSFGQGTNTGELFF
TGTGCCAGCAGCTTCGGACAGGGGACAAACACCGGGGAGCTGTTTTTT
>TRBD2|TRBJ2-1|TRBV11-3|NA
CASSPRGTGGPYEQFF
TGTGCCAGCAGCCCGCGGGGGACGGGAGGGCCTTATGAGCAGTTCTTC
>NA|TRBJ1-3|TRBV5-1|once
CASSRRGLMSSGNTIYF
TGCGCCAGCAGCCGGCGGGGACTGATGAGCTCTGGAAACACCATATATTTT
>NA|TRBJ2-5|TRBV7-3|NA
CASSLGSAETQYF
TGTGCCAGCAGCTTAGGGTCCGCGGAGACCCAGTACTTC
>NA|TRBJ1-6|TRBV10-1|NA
CASRRGPSYNSPLHF
TGCGCCAGTCGTCGGGGACCCTCCTATAATTCACCCCTCCACTTT
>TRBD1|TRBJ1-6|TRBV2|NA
CASRGTANSPLHF
TGTGCCAGCAGGGGGACAGCAAATTCACCCCTCCACTTT
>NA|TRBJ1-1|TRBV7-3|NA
CASSQGQNTEAFF
TGTGCCAGCAGTCAGGGACAGAACACTGAAGCTTTCTTT
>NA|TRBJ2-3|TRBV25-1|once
CASSEYGAFSPTDTQYF
TGTGCCAGCAGTGAATACGGGGCGTTTTCGCCCACAGATACGCAGTATTTT
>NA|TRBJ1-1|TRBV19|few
CASSIAGADTEAFF
TGTGCCAGTAGTATAGCGGGGGCTGACACTGAAGCTTTCTTT
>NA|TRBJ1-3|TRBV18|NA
CASSPARQLSGNTIYF
TGTGCCAGCTCACCAGCCCGACAGTTGTCTGGAAACACCATATATTTT
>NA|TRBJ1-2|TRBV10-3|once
CAISDPKGVNYGYTF
TGTGCCATCAGTGATCCTAAGGGGGTAAACTATGGCTACACCTTC
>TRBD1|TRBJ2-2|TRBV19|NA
CASRTGGNTGELFF
TGTGCCAGTCGAACAGGGGGGAACACCGGGGAGCTGTTTTTT
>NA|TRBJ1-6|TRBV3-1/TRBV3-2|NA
CASSQDLRIYGNSPLHF
TGTGCCAGCAGCCAAGATCTAAGGATATACGGTAATTCACCCCTCCACTTT
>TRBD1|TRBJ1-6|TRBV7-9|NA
CASSAGQGSSYNSPLHF
TGTGCCAGCTCGGCCGGACAGGGAAGCTCCTATAATTCACCCCTCCACTTT
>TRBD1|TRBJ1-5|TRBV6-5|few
CASRGQLSNQPQHF
TGTGCCAGCAGGGGACAGTTGAGCAATCAGCCCCAGCATTTT
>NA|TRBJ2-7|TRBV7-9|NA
CASSQGRSSYEQYF
TGTGCCAGCAGTCAAGGACGGAGCTCCTACGAGCAGTACTTC
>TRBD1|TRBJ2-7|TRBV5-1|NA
CASSGTVLYEQYF
TGCGCCAGCAGTGGGACAGTACTCTACGAGCAGTACTTC
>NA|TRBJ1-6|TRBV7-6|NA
CASSFGRPNANSPLHF
TGTGCCAGCAGCTTTGGACGGCCGAACGCCAATTCACCCCTCCACTTT
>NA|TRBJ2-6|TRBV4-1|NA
CASSLHRGIRNSGANVLTF
TGCGCCAGCAGCCTGCACCGGGGTATCAGAAACTCTGGGGCCAACGTCCTGACTTTC
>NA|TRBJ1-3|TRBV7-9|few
CASSLMTFSGNTIYF
TGTGCCAGCAGCTTAATGACATTCTCTGGAAACACCATATATTTT
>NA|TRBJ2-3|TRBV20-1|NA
CSARGGDTQYF
TGCAGTGCTAGAGGAGGAGATACGCAGTATTTT
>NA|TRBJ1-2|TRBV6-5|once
CASTIVNGGPSGYTF
TGTGCCAGCACCATAGTCAACGGCGGACCGAGCGGCTACACCTTC
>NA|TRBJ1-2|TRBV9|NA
CASSGDGLGGYTF
TGTGCCAGCAGCGGGGACGGCCTGGGCGGCTACACCTTC
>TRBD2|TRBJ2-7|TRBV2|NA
CASSEASSGYF
TGTGCCAGCAGTGAAGCTTCTAGCGGATACTTC
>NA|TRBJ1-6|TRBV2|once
CATGEQGLSPLHF
TGTGCCACCGGGGAACAGGGTTTGTCACCCCTCCACTTT